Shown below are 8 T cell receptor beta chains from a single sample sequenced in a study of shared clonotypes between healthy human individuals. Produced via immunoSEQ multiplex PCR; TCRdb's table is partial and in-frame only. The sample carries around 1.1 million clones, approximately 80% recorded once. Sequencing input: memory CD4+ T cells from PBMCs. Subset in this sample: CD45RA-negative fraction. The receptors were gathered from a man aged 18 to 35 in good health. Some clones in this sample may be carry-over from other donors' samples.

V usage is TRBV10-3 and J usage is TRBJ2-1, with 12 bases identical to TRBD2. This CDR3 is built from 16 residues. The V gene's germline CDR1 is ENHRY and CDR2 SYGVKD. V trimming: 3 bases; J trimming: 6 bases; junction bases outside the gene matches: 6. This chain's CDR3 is CAISDWASGRANEQFF. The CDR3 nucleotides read TGTGCCATCAGTGACTGGGCTAGCGGGAGGGCCAATGAGCAGTTCTTC.

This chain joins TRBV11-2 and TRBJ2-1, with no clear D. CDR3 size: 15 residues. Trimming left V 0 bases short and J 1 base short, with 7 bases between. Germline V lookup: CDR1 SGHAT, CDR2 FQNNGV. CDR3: CASSLDIGSYNEQFF. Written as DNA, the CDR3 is TGTGCCAGCAGCTTAGATATCGGGTCCTACAATGAGCAGTTCTTC.

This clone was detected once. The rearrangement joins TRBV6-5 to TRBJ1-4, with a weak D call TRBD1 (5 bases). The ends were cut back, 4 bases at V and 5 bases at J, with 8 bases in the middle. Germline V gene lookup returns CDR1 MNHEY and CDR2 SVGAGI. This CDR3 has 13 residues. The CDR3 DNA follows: TGTGCCAGCAGTTGGAGGGGAAATGAAAAACTGTTTTTT. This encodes CASSWRGNEKLFF.

The CDR3 here is CASSLAVFQSTDTQYF. The CDR3 nucleotides are TGCGCCAGCAGCTTGGCTGTATTCCAAAGCACAGATACGCAGTATTTT. The genes are TRBV5-1 and TRBJ2-3; D is undetermined. Germline-derived CDR1 and CDR2 are SGHRS and YFSETQ. The CDR3 runs to 16 residues. Trimming cost V 0 bases and J 0 bases, with 11 bases left between them.

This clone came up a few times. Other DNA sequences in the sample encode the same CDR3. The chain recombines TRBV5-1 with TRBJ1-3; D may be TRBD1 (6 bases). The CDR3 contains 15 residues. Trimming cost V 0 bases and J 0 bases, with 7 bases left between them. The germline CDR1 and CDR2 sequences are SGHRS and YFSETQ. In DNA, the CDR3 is TGCGCCAGCAGCTTGGAGGGGGGCTCTGGAAACACCATATATTTT. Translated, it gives CASSLEGGSGNTIYF.

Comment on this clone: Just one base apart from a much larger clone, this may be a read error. The CDR3 loop is CASSLRYTDTQYF. DNA for the CDR3: TGTGCCAGCAGCTTGCGGTACACAGATACGCAGTATTTT. The V and J genes are TRBV5-6 and TRBJ2-3; D is ambiguous. In germline, CDR1 is SGHDT, CDR2 YYEEEE. The CDR3 has 13 amino acids. Trimming removed 1 base from V and 2 bases from J, with 5 bases in between.

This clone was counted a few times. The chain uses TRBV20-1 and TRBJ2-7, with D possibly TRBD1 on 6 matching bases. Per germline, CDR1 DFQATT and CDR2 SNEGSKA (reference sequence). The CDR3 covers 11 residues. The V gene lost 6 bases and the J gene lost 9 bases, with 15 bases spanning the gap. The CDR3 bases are TGCAGTGCGGGGGCCTCACTGGGGCAGTACTTC. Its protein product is CSAGASLGQYF.

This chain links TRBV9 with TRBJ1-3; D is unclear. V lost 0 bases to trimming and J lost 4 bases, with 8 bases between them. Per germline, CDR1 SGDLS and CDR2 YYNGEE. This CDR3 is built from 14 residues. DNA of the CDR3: TGTGCCAGCAGCGTAGGCAGCAGGGGAAACACCATATATTTT. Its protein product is CASSVGSRGNTIYF.